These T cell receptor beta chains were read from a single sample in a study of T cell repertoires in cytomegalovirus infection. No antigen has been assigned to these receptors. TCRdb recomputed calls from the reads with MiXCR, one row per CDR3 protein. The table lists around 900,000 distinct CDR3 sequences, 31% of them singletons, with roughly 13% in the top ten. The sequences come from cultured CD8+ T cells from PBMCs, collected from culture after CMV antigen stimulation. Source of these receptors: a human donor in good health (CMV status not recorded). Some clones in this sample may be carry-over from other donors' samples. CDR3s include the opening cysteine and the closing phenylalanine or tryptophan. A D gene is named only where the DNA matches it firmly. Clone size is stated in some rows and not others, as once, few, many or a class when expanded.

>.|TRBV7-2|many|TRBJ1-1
TGTGCCAGCCCTATTTCCAAGACTGAAGCTTTCTTT
CASPISKTEAFF
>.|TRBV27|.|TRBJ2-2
TGTGCCAGCCGAGGTTGGCTAGACACCGGGGAGCTGTTTTTT
CASRGWLDTGELFF
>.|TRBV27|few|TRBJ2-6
TGTGCCAGCAGTTTCGGCAGTTTAATCTCTGGGGCCAACGTCCTGACTTTC
CASSFGSLISGANVLTF
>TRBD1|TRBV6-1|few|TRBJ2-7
TGTGCCAGCAGTGAAAGGCTTCTCGGACAGGGTCGGTACGAGCAGTACTTC
CASSERLLGQGRYEQYF
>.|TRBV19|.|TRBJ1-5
TGTGCCAGTAGTATAGTTGGGGGTCAGCCCCAGCATTTT
CASSIVGGQPQHF
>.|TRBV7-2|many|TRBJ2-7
TGTGCCAGCAGCTTCTATGGATTCGACGAGCAGTACTTC
CASSFYGFDEQYF
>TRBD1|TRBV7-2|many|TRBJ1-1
TGTGCCAGCAGCTATACAGGGGGCACTGAAGCTTTCTTT
CASSYTGGTEAFF
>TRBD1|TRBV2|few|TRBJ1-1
TGTGCCAGCAGACCCGACAGGGGCGCTGAAGCTTTCTTT
CASRPDRGAEAFF
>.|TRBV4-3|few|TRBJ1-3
TGCGCCAGCAGCCAAGGCCGGCCTTCCTCTGGAAACACCATATATTTT
CASSQGRPSSGNTIYF
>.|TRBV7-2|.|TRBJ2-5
TGTGCCAGCAGCTTAGCCCCAGGGCGTAGGGAGACCCAGTACTTC
CASSLAPGRRETQYF
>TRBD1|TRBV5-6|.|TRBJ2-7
TGTGCCAGCAGCTTGCTGGGACAGGGTTCCTACGAGCAGTACTTC
CASSLLGQGSYEQYF
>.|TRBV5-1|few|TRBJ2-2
TGCGCCACCCCAGAGGGCGGGGAGCTGTTTTTT
CATPEGGELFF
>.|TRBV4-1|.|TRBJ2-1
TGCGCCAGCAGCCAAGATTGGGGACCCTACAATAAGCAGTTCTTC
CASSQDWGPYNKQFF
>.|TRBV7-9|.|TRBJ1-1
TGTGCCAGCAGCTTAGAGGAGCTTGAAGCTTTCTTT
CASSLEELEAFF
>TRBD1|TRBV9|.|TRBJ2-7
TGTGCCAGCAGCGGTACAGGGGATTTACGGGAGCAGTACTTC
CASSGTGDLREQYF
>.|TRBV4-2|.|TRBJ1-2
TGTGCCAGCAGCCAAGGGGCGGCGGGACTTTATGGCTACACCTTC
CASSQGAAGLYGYTF
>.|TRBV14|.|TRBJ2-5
TGTGCCAGCAGCCACCACCCCCAAGAGCGGGAGACCCAGTACTTC
CASSHHPQERETQYF
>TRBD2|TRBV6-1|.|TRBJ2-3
TGTGCCAGCAGTGAAGTAGGGACTAGCGGGGGGCACACAGATACGCAGTATTTT
CASSEVGTSGGHTDTQYF
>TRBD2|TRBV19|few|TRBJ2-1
TGTGCCAGTAGCCCCGGGACTAGCGGGGGCTTAACCTACAATGAGCAGTTCTTC
CASSPGTSGGLTYNEQFF
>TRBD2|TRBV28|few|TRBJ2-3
TGTGCCAGCAGTTTATGGACTAGCGGGGGGCTTAGCACAGATACGCAGTATTTT
CASSLWTSGGLSTDTQYF
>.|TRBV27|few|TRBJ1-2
TGTGCCAGCAGTTTAGAGACCTCGGGGGCTTATGGCTACACCTTC
CASSLETSGAYGYTF
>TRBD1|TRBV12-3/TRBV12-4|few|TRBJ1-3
TGTGCCAGCTCAGCAAAGGGGGCGCTTGGAAACACCATATATTTT
CASSAKGALGNTIYF
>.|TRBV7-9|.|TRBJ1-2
TGTGCCAGCAGCTTGGGGGCAAATAATGGCTACACCTTC
CASSLGANNGYTF